This T cell receptor beta chain was captured by sequencing in a study of CD8+ T cells in alopecia areata. Study background: Scoring of severity for treated patients was based on percentage of affected scalp area.

RNA was isolated and reverse transcribed to cDNA, the sequencing template. The assay was immunoSEQ multiplex PCR, and TCRdb's table has in-frame clones only and misses some. The sample has about 250,000 clones; around 64% are singletons. Treatment described: oral pan-JAK inhibitor, 5-10 mg twice daily. Note on this clone: Its antigen is currently unknown. The sample carries other DNA sequences with the same CDR3.

Germline CDR1 and CDR2: SGHVS and FNYEAQ. This CDR3 is 14 amino acids long. The J segment lost 1 base and the V segment lost 3 bases, leaving 1 base of the junction unmatched. General study points: Treatment with tofacitinib significantly lowered scalp clonality and reduced expanded CD8+ clones among the top 100.

This TCR came from a human donor with alopecia areata. The J gene is TRBJ2-7, the V gene TRBV7-6, with 9 bases lining up with TRBD1. The material was CD4+ T cells sorted from blood, obtained between weeks 51 and 54, from a patient treated with tofacitinib. The CDR3 DNA reads TGTGCCAGCAGCTTGGGGACAGGGTCCTACGAGCAGTACTTC. It translates to CASSLGTGSYEQYF.